This TCR beta chain was obtained from a study of cytomegalovirus exposure and HLA in healthy donors. Germline loops: CDR1 SEHNR, CDR2 FQNEAQ (reference sequence). The CDR3 spans 15 residues. The V and J ends lost 0 bases and 2 bases respectively, with 8 bases between them. Sequenced by immunoSEQ multiplex PCR; TCRdb stores in-frame clones only, minus some. The sample records around 60,000 clones, about 95% being singletons. Material for sequencing was PBMCs. This receptor was obtained from a woman between 18 and 29 years old in good health and CMV-seropositive. The chain joins TRBV7-9 to TRBJ2-1; tentative D call: TRBD2 (6 bases). CDR3 DNA sequence: TGTGCCAGCAGCTTAGCGAAGCGGGCCTACAATGAGCAGTTCTTC. Its translation: CASSLAKRAYNEQFF.